The 10 T cell receptor beta chains reported below all come from one sample, sequenced in a study of shared clonotypes between healthy human individuals. Data came from immunoSEQ multiplex PCR; TCRdb stores just in-frame clones and leaves some out. The sample records just over 2,000,000 clones, approximately 94% being singletons. Positive CCR7 selection of CD45RO-negative cells yielded the naive CD8 cells, and terminally differentiated effector memory CD45RA+ cells were excluded. Sequenced input: naive CD8+ T cells sorted from blood. These receptors were obtained from a man younger than 30 in good health.

This chain uses TRBV19 with TRBJ1-2; D is possibly TRBD1 (5 bases). CDR1 is LNHDA, CDR2 SQIVND, per germline (reference sequence). The CDR3 consists of 13 residues. Trimming cost V 8 bases and J 4 bases, with 14 bases left between them. The CDR3 sequence is CASGTEGFYGYTF. In nucleotides, the CDR3 is TGTGCCAGTGGGACGGAGGGTTTCTATGGCTACACCTTC.

The chain combines TRBV7-8 with TRBJ2-5; no clear D. V gave up 3 bases and J gave up 0 bases, with 5 bases separating them. The length of the CDR3 is 13 residues. Germline CDR1 SGHVS, CDR2 FQNEAQ. The CDR3 DNA follows: TGTGCCAGCAGCTTGGTGTACCAAGAGACCCAGTACTTC. The encoded protein is CASSLVYQETQYF.

V usage is TRBV25-1 and J usage is TRBJ2-5, with a tentative D call TRBD1 (6 bases). Germline V gene lookup returns CDR1 MGHDK and CDR2 SYGVNS. Trimming removed 2 bases at V and 5 bases at J, with 12 bases between. The CDR3 consists of 14 residues. In DNA form, the CDR3 reads TGTGCCAGCAGTGAAGGGGCAGGGGTGGAGACCCAGTACTTC. Protein product: CASSEGAGVETQYF.

This chain links TRBV27 with TRBJ2-6, with no clear D. Germline CDR1 and CDR2: MNHEY and SMNVEV (reference sequence). V was cut by 8 bases and J by 4 bases, with 9 bases left in between. CDR3 length equals 13 residues. In nucleotides, the CDR3 is TGTGCCAGCTCCACTTCCGGGGCCAACGTCCTGACTTTC. Translation gives CASSTSGANVLTF.

The rearrangement joins TRBV29-1 to TRBJ2-7; tentative D call: TRBD1 (6 bases). From germline, CDR1 is SQVTM and CDR2 ANQGSEA. CDR3 length: 13 residues. The germline V and J ends were trimmed by 1 base and 3 bases, with 10 bases remaining between them. The CDR3 sequence is CSVEGTGIYEQYF. DNA of the CDR3: TGCAGCGTTGAAGGTACAGGGATCTACGAGCAGTACTTC.

This chain joins TRBV7-9 and TRBJ2-1, with TRBD1 matching 8 bases. The V gene's germline CDR1 is SEHNR and CDR2 FQNEAQ (reference sequence). Losses at the gene ends were 3 bases for V and 8 bases for J; bases not matched to a gene: 3. The CDR3 is 13 residues long. The CDR3 sequence: CASSFQGAYEQFF. The CDR3 bases are TGTGCCAGCAGCTTTCAGGGGGCCTATGAGCAGTTCTTC. The variable domain in full, with the rest retrieved from reference TRBV7-9 and TRBJ2-1, is DTGVSQNPRHKITKRGQNVTFRCDPISEHNRLYWYRQTLGQGPEFLTYFQNEAQLEKSRLLSDRFSAERPKGSFSTLEIQRTEQGDSAMYLCASSFQGAYEQFFGPGTRLTVL.

This chain joins TRBV2 and TRBJ2-2, with 10 bases fitting TRBD1. Trimming removed 2 bases from V and 7 bases from J; junction bases left unmatched: 13. Per germline, CDR1 SNHLY and CDR2 FYNNEI. This CDR3 is built from 18 residues. CDR3 amino acids: CASSETYWGTGVHGELFF. Here the CDR3 DNA reads TGTGCCAGCAGTGAAACATATTGGGGGACAGGGGTTCACGGGGAGCTGTTTTTT.

The V gene is TRBV4-1, the J gene TRBJ1-3; D remains unclear. The CDR3 totals 12 residues. Trimming pared 4 bases from V and 9 bases from J, leaving 10 bases between. CDR1 is MGHRA, CDR2 YSYEKL, per germline. This CDR3 is CASSPENGTIYF. The CDR3 region has the DNA TGCGCCAGCAGCCCGGAAAATGGCACCATATATTTT.

The genes are TRBV28 and TRBJ2-7, with 12 bases aligning to TRBD2. J gave up 9 bases and V 7 bases, and 10 bases lay outside the gene matches. The CDR3 is 14 amino acids. Germline CDR1 and CDR2: MDHEN and SYDVKM. This chain's CDR3 is CASTSTGLAGRQYF. CDR3 coding DNA: TGTGCCAGCACCTCTACCGGACTAGCGGGACGGCAGTACTTC.

The rearrangement uses TRBV19 and TRBJ1-6, with D possibly matching TRBD1 (5 bases). This CDR3 is built from 15 residues. Germline-derived CDR1 and CDR2 are LNHDA and SQIVND (reference sequence). V was clipped by 3 bases and J by 4 bases, with 10 bases between them. The CDR3, as DNA: TGTGCCAGTAGTATTGACAGCGATTATAATTCACCCCTCCACTTT. Protein: CASSIDSDYNSPLHF.